The source of this TCR beta chain is a study of human T cells and chemical hapten exposure. In the study overall: DPC at 0.01% went onto the upper back in patch tests, read at 6 days.

CDR1 and CDR2 (germline): SGHTA, FQGTGA. CDR3 length: 15 residues. The V end lost 2 bases, the J end lost 2 bases, and 12 bases lay between the germline ends. Time point reported: pre-sensitization, week 0. Treatment of the sample: therapeutic diphenylcyclopropenone sensitization with weekly scalp DPC. Individual cDNA molecules had unique molecular identifiers attached to them by the library. MiXCR, run by TCRdb on the RACE reads, gives a single entry per CDR3 protein. Among 200,000 to 300,000 distinct CDR3 sequences listed, roughly 8.9% were seen once. The chain uses TRBV7-3 and TRBJ1-2; D call uncertain. The origin of this receptor is a woman between 35 and 50 years old with alopecia areata. Some clones in this sample may be carry-over from other donors' samples. The material was whole blood, obtained in connection with sensitization to the hapten diphenylcyclopropenone (DPC). The CDR3 nucleotides are TGTGCCAGCAGCTTAGGTCCCGACAACAACTATGGCTACACCTTC. Translation: CASSLGPDNNYGYTF.